This T cell receptor beta chain emerged from a study of T cells expressing NK-cell markers (dated by TCRdb to about 2020). Study-level background: Several donors provided sorted CD3+CD56+NKG2C+, CD3+CD56+NKG2C- and CD3+CD56-NKG2C+ T-cell subsets, whose TCR beta-chain repertoires were profiled. The eight sequenced donors were randomly selected healthy volunteers, three men and five women. Among the eight sequenced donors, seven were HCMV-seropositive and one was HCMV-seronegative. The libraries were sequenced on Illumina HiSeq 2000/2500, MiSeq or NextSeq, producing 2 x 150 bp reads.

A remark on this clonotype: The antigen it binds to is not known.

HCMV-specific IgG was detected in serum with a commercial ELISA kit to determine HCMV serostatus. Peripheral blood mononuclear cells were isolated from blood by Ficoll density gradient centrifugation. TCRdb names Illumina HiSeq 2000 as the instrument used. TCR beta cDNA libraries were prepared using 5'RACE template switching, which introduced a universal primer site and unique molecular identifiers. Synthesis of cDNA was primed from the TCR beta constant segment and was followed by two consecutive PCR amplification steps. The source study handled its data this way. MIGEC was used to demultiplex reads and group reads by UMI, and MiTCR was used to assemble and quantify clonotypes. To exclude erroneous sequences, only TCR cDNA sequences supported by at least two reads were retained. The tcR package was used for downstream repertoire analysis, with clonotypes matched between fractions based on CDR3 nucleotide sequence plus V segment. Antigen specificity was annotated against VDJdb with VDJmatch, allowing one amino acid substitution in CDR3. Each entry corresponds to one CDR3 protein sequence from reads that TCRdb reprocessed, and DNA is not given. The V and J calls here are based on TCRdb, not the publication. The table of this sample itemizes about 190,000 distinct CDR3 sequences. The top ten constitute just over 20% of the sample.

The investigation overall reported the following: In a handful of donors, the dominant CD3+CD56+NKG2C+ clonotypes were found to rank among the top 10 CD8+ clonotypes and to make up about 1.0-8% of CD8+ T cells. Those dominant clonotypes were again the most abundant among CD3+CD56-NKG2C+ cells in several donors, at about 25-60.1%. Whether the expanded NKG2C-expressing T cell clones were specific for HCMV antigens was left unclear.

Including cysteine and phenylalanine, the CDR3 has 15 amino acids. A DNA sequence was not provided. CDR1 is given as SGHRS and CDR2 as YFSETQ, both from the germline V gene. Sequenced material: blood T cells: a sorted CD56 or NKG2C T cell subset, CD4+ or CD8+ T cells, or bulk PBMC T cells (not recorded which). The sequence was collected from a man aged 18-75 years in good health. The V and J segments used are TRBV5-1 and TRBJ2-1; TCRdb's D call, TRBD2, is unchecked because there is no DNA. This receptor has the CDR3 CASSALAGGSNEQFF.